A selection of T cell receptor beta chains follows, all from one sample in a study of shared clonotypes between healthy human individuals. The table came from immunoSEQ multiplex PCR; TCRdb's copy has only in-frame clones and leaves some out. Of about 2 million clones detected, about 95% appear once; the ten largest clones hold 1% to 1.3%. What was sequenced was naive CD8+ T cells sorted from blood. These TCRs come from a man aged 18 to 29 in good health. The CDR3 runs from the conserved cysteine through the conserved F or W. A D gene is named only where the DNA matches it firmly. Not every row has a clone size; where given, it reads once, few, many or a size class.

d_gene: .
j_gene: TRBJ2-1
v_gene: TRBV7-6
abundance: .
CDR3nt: TGTGCCAGCAGCTTAGGGGGGGTTGGTGAGCAGTTCTTC
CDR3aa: CASSLGGVGEQFF

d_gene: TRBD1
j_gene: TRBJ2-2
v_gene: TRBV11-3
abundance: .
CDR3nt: TGTGCCAGCAGCCTCTGGACAGGGGGCATCACCGGGGAGCTGTTTTTT
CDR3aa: CASSLWTGGITGELFF

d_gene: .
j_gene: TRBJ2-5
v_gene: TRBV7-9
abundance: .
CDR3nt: TGTGCCAGCAGCTTAGGAATCTCGGCGGCGCAAGAGACCCAGTACTTC
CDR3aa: CASSLGISAAQETQYF

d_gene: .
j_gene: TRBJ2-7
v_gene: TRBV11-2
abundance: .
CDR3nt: TGTGCCAGCAGCTTAAAACCGCTTGGGGACGAGCAGTACTTC
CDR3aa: CASSLKPLGDEQYF

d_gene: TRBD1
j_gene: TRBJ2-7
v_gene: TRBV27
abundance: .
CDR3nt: TGTGCCAGCAGTGCGGACAGGGGCCTATACGAGCAGTACTTC
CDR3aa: CASSADRGLYEQYF

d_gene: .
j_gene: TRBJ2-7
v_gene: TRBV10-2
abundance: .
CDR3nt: TGCGCCAGCAGTAAAACCTACGAGCAGTACTTC
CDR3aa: CASSKTYEQYF

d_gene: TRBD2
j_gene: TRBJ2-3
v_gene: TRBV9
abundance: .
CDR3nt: TGTGCCAGCAGCGTAGGCCTAGCGGGGGGGCCGCAGTATTTT
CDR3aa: CASSVGLAGGPQYF

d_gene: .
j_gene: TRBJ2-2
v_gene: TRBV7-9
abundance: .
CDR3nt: TGTGCCAGCAGCGCGGCGCCCGGGGAGCTGTTTTTT
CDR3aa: CASSAAPGELFF

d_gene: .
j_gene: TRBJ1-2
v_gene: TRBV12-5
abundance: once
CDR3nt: TGTGCTAGTGGCCTACCCGCAGCGAACTATGGCTACACCTTC
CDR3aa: CASGLPAANYGYTF

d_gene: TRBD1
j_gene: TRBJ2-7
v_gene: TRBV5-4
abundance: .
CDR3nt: TGTGCCAGCAGATTGAGGGGACAGGGGGTTGAAGAGCAGTACTTC
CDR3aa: CASRLRGQGVEEQYF

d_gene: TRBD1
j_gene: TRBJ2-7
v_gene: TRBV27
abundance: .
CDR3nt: TGTGCCAGCAGCCTAAAAGGGGGCGTGCACGAGCAGTACTTC
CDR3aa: CASSLKGGVHEQYF

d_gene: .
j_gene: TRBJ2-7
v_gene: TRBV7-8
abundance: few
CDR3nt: TGTGCCAGCAGCCACGGACATCCTAGCTCCTACGAGCAGTACTTC
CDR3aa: CASSHGHPSSYEQYF

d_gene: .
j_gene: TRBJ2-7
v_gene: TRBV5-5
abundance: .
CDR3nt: TGTGCCAGCAGCTTAAAGGTGTGGGACACCGACTACGAGCAGTACTTC
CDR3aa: CASSLKVWDTDYEQYF

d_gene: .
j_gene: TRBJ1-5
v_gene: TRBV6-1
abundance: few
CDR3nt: TGTGCCAGCAGTGAGCGGGTGGGCGGCCAGCCCCAGCATTTT
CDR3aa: CASSERVGGQPQHF

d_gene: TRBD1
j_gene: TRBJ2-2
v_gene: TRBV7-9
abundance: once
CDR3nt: TGTGCCAGCAGCTACGACAGGGGGACAAACACCGGGGAGCTGTTTTTT
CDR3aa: CASSYDRGTNTGELFF

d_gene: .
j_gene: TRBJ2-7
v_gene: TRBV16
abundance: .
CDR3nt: TGTGCCAGCAGCCAATCGTATGAGCAGTACTTC
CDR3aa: CASSQSYEQYF

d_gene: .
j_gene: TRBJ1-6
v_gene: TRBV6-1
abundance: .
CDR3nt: TGTGCCAGCAGTGAAGCGGCACAGAGCTCCTATAATTCACCCCTCCACTTT
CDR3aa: CASSEAAQSSYNSPLHF

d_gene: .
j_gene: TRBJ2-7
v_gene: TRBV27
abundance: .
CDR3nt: TGTGCCAGCAGTTTACACAGCTCCTACGAGCAGTACTTC
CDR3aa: CASSLHSSYEQYF